The T cell receptor (beta chain) described here comes from a study of CD8+CD57+ T cells in acquired aplastic anemia. In the study overall: The study obtained an average of around 2.9 ug of DNA from sorted CD4+ and CD8+ cells. Reads per healthy sample averaged about 9.8 million (CD4+) and approximately 12 million (CD8+).

Study results and limitations: In common between the patients and the controls were some 28 CD8+ CDR3 sequences.

As to this clonotype: Antigen: not known.

Template material for TCR beta VDJ and CDR3 profiling consisted of genomic DNA. TCRdb reanalysed the reads using MiXCR and keeps one entry per CDR3 protein. Of some 410,000 distinct CDR3 sequences in the sample, just under 70% are singletons; the top ten hold 3.5% to 4.5%. The receptor's source is a human donor in good health, serving as a control. What was sequenced was sorted CD4+, CD8+, or CD8+CD57+ T cells (not recorded which) from PBMCs.

The CDR3 sequence is CASTLEDGDRGRYGYTF. In DNA form, the CDR3 reads TGTGCCAGCACCCTCGAAGACGGGGACAGGGGGCGGTATGGCTACACCTTC. The chain employs TRBV12-3 or TRBV12-4 and TRBJ1-2, with 12 bases lining up with TRBD1. The length of the CDR3 is 17 residues. V was clipped by 7 bases and J by 5 bases; unmatched bases: 14.